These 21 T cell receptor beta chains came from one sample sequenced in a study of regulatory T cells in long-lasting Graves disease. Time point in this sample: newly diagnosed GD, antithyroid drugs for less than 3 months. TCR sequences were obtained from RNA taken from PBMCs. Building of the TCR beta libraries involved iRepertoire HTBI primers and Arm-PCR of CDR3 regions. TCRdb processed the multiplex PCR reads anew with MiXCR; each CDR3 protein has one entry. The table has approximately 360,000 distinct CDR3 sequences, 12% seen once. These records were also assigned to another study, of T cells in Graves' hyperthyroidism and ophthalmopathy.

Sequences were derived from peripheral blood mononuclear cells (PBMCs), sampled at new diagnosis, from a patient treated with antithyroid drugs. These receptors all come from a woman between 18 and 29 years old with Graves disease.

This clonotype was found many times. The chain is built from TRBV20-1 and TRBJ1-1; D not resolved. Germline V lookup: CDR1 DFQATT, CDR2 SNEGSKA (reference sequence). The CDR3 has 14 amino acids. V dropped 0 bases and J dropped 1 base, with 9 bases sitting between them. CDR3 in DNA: TGCAGTGCTAGAGATCCCTCATGGAACACTGAAGCTTTCTTT. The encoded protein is CSARDPSWNTEAFF.

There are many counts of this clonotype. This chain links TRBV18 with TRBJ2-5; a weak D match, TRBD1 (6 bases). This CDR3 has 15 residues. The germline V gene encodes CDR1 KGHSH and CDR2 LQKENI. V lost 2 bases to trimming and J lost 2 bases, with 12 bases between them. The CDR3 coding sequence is TGTGCCAGCTCACCATCGGGACATCCTCAAGAGACCCAGTACTTC. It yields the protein CASSPSGHPQETQYF.

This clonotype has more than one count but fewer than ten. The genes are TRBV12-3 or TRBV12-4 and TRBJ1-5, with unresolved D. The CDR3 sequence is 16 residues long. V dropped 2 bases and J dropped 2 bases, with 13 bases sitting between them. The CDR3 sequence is CASSLKRVSGNQPQHF. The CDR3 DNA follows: TGTGCCAGCAGTTTAAAACGGGTTAGTGGCAATCAGCCCCAGCATTTT.

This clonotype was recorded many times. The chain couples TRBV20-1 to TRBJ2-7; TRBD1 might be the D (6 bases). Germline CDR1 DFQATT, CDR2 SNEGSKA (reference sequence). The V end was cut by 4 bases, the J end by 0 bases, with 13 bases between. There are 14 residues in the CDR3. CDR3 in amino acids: CSAIGQWSSYEQYF. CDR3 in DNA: TGCAGTGCTATTGGACAGTGGAGCTCCTACGAGCAGTACTTC.

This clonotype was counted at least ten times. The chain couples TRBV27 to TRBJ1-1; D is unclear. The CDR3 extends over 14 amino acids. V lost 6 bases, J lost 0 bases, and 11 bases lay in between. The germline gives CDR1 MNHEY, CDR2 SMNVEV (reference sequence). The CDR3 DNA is TGTGCCAGCAGGATGGGAGGGATGAACACTGAAGCTTTCTTT. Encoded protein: CASRMGGMNTEAFF.

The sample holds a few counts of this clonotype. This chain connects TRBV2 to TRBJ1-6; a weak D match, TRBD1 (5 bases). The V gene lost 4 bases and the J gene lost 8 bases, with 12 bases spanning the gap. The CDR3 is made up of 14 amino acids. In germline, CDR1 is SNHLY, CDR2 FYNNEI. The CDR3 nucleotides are TGTGCCAGCAGTGCGCAGGGAAGAGATTCACCCCTCCACTTT. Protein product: CASSAQGRDSPLHF.

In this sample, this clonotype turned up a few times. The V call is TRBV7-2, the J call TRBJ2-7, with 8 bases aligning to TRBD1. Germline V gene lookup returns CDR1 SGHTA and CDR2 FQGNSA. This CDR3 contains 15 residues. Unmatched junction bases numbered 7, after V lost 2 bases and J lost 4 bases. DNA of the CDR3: TGTGCCAGCAGCTTAATAGGACAGGGTTTGTACGAGCAGTACTTC. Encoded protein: CASSLIGQGLYEQYF.

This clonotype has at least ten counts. In nucleotides, the CDR3 is TGTGCCAGCAGCCAAGATGAGGCTAGCGGAACCTACAATGAGCAGTTCTTC. Translation: CASSQDEASGTYNEQFF. V gene TRBV4-2 combines with J gene TRBJ2-1; 7 nucleotides agree with TRBD2. Germline CDR1 is LGHNA and CDR2 is YNFKEQ. The CDR3 loop spans 17 amino acids. The junction had 7 bases not matched to a gene; V was cut back by 0 bases and J by 2 bases.

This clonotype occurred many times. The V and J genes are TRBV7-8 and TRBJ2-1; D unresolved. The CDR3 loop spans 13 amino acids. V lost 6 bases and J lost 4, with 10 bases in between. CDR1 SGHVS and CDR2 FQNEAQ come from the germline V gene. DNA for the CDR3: TGTGCCAGCAGACCCCCTCCATACAATGAGCAGTTCTTC. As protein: CASRPPPYNEQFF.

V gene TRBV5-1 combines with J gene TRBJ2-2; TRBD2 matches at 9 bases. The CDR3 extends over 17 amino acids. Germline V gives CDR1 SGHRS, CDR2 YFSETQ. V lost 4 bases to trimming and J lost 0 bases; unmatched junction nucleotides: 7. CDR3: CASSPDGLATNTGELFF. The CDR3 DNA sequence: TGCGCCAGCAGCCCGGACGGACTAGCGACGAACACCGGGGAGCTGTTTTTT.

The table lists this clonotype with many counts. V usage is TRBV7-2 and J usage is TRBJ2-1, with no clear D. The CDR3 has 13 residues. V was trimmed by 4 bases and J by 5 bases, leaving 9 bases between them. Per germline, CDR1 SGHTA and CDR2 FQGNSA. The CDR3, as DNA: TGTGCCAGCAGCTATAATACTAACAATGAGCAGTTCTTC. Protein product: CASSYNTNNEQFF.

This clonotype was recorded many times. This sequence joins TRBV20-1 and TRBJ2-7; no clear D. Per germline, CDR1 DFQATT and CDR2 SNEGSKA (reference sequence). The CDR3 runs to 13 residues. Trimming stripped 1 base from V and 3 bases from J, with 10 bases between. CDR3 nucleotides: TGCAGTGCTAGAGCCGGACGTATCTACGAGCAGTACTTC. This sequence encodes CSARAGRIYEQYF.

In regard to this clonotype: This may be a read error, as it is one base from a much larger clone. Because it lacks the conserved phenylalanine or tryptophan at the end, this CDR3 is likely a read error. CDR3 DNA: TGTGCCAGCAGTCGGGACAGGGGCACCTACAATGAGCAGTTCCTC. It encodes CASSRDRGTYNEQFL. The rearrangement uses TRBV6-1 and TRBJ2-1; 10 bases are shared with TRBD1. V lost 5 bases to trimming and J lost 2 bases; unmatched junction nucleotides: 3. Germline V gives CDR1 MNHNS, CDR2 SASEGT. This CDR3 region has 15 residues.

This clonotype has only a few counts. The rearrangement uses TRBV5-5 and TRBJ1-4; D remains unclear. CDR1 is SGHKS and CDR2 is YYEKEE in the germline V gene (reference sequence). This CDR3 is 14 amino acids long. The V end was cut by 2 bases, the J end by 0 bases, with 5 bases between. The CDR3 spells CASSFTPTNEKLFF. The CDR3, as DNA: TGTGCCAGCAGCTTCACCCCAACTAATGAAAAACTGTTTTTT.

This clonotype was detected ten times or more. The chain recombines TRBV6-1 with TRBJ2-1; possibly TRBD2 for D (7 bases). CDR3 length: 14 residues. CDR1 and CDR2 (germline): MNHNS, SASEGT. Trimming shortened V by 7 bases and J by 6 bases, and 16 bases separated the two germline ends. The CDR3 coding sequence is TGTGCCAGCACGTTTCGGGGGGCGCGCAATGAGCAGTTCTTC. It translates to CASTFRGARNEQFF.

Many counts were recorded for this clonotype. CDR3 region: CASSSGQLNTEAFF. CDR3 sequence (DNA): TGTGCCAGCAGTTCGGGACAGCTGAACACTGAAGCTTTCTTT. V is TRBV27 and J is TRBJ1-1; 7 nucleotides align to TRBD1. V lost 4 bases and J lost 0; bases outside the gene matches: 2. CDR1 and CDR2 (germline): MNHEY, SMNVEV (reference sequence). This CDR3 has 14 amino acids.

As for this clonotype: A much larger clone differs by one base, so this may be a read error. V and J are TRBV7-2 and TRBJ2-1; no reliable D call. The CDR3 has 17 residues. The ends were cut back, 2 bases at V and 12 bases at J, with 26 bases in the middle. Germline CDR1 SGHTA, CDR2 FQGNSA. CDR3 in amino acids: CASSLSGPGESWGVQFF. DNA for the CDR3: TGTGCCAGCAGCTTATCGGGTCCTGGGGAATCGTGGGGTGTGCAGTTCTTC.

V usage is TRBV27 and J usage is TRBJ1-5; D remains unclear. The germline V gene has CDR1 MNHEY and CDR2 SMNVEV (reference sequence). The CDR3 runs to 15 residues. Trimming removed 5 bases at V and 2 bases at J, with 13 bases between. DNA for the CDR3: TGTGCCAGCAGTCAAGGATTTAGCGGCAATCAGCCCCAGCATTTT. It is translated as CASSQGFSGNQPQHF.

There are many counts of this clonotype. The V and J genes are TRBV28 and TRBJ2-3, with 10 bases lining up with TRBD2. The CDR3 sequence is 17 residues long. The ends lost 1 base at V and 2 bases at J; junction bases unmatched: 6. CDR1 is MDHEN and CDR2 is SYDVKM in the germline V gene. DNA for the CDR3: TGTGCCAGCAGTTTATCGGGCCTAGCGGGAGCCACAGATACGCAGTATTTT. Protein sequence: CASSLSGLAGATDTQYF.

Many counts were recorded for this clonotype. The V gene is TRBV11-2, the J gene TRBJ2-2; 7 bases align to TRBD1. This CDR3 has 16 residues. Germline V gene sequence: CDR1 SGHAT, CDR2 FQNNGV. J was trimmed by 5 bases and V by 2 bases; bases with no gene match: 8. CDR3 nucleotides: TGTGCCAGCAGCTTATCCGGGTCAGGGGGAACCGGGGAGCTGTTTTTT. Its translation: CASSLSGSGGTGELFF.

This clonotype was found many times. CDR3 DNA: TGTGCCAGCAGCCAAGCAGGGCGGTCCTATGGCTACACCTTC. This gives the protein CASSQAGRSYGYTF. The gene calls are TRBV14 and TRBJ1-2, with D possibly being TRBD1 (5 bases). The CDR3 is made up of 14 amino acids. Between the trimmed V and J ends, which lost 1 base and 4 bases, there was a span of 10 bases. From germline, CDR1 is SGHDN and CDR2 FVKESK.